The 15 T cell receptor beta chains in this list originate from one sample, sequenced in a study of graft-versus-host responses after intestinal transplantation. The table came from immunoSEQ multiplex PCR; TCRdb's copy has only in-frame clones and leaves some out. The sample contains around 15,000 clones, around a third of which appear only once. This specimen was alloreactive CD4+ T cells from a mixed lymphocyte reaction culture, taken before intestinal transplant. Subset meaning: CFSE-low proliferating T cells sorted from approximately 6-day pre-transplant mixed lymphocyte reaction (GvH or HvG direction). These receptors were collected from a human patient who received an intestinal transplant.

This clone occurred a few times. The chain joins TRBV5-1 to TRBJ1-3, with a tentative D call TRBD1 (5 bases). Germline values: CDR1 SGHRS, CDR2 YFSETQ. V was clipped by 0 bases and J by 4 bases, with 17 bases between them. This CDR3 has 17 residues. The CDR3 region has the DNA TGCGCCAGCAGCTTGGCCGGCGGGGGAGTGATAGGAAACACCATATATTTT. It specifies CASSLAGGGVIGNTIYF.

Sample share makes this clone medium-sized (0.01 to 0.1%). The chain recombines TRBV6-5 with TRBJ2-5; D is unclear. Between the trimmed V and J ends, which lost 7 bases and 5 bases, there was a span of 11 bases. Germline V lookup: CDR1 MNHEY, CDR2 SVGAGI. The CDR3 has 12 amino acids. For the CDR3, the DNA is TGTGCCAGCATATCTCAAACTGAGACCCAGTACTTC. Encoded protein: CASISQTETQYF.

The gene calls are TRBV2 and TRBJ1-1; possible D gene TRBD1, 5 bases. CDR3 length: 13 amino acids. Germline V gene lookup returns CDR1 SNHLY and CDR2 FYNNEI. V lost 11 bases and J 1 base, leaving 14 bases between the germline ends. The CDR3 loop reads CAGTGTANTEAFF. The CDR3 bases are TGTGCCGGTACCGGGACGGCGAACACTGAAGCTTTCTTT.

As regards this clone: A read error may produce the germline difference seen at one junction end. V is TRBV7-3 and J is TRBJ2-1, with 13 bases aligning to TRBD2. The V gene's germline CDR1 is SGHTA and CDR2 FQGTGA. The CDR3 sequence is 15 residues long. The chain's CDR3 is CASSLTSGRATEQFF. Here the CDR3 DNA reads TGTGCCAGCAGCCTAACTAGCGGGAGGGCCACTGAGCAGTTCTTC.

The rearrangement joins TRBV7-3 to TRBJ2-2; 9 bases align to TRBD1. The CDR3 runs to 14 residues. The junction had 6 bases not matched to a gene; V was cut back by 6 bases and J by 7 bases. Germline V gives CDR1 SGHTA, CDR2 FQGTGA. The CDR3 DNA sequence: TGTGCCAGCAGTCTAGGGACAGGGAGCGGGGAGCTGTTTTTT. Protein: CASSLGTGSGELFF.

This clone rates as medium-sized. The rearrangement joins TRBV6-6 to TRBJ2-7, with TRBD2 matching over 9 bases. The V segment lost 2 bases and the J segment 6 bases; nucleotides outside the gene matches: 11. Germline CDR1 is MNHNY and CDR2 is SVGAGI (reference sequence). The CDR3 is 16 residues long. The CDR3 DNA reads TGTGCCAGCAGTTACCGTGAAGGCGGGAGGGCTTCCGAGCAGTACTTC. Translation gives CASSYREGGRASEQYF.

The chain uses TRBV5-1 and TRBJ2-2; the D is unclear. Germline V gene data show CDR1 as SGHRS and CDR2 as YFSETQ. Between the trimmed V and J ends, which lost 4 bases and 1 base, there was a span of 11 bases. This CDR3 region has 15 residues. CDR3 sequence (DNA): TGCGCCAGCAGCCTCCCAGGTGGGAACACCGGGGAGCTGTTTTTT. Protein sequence: CASSLPGGNTGELFF.

As to this clone: A much larger clonotype is one base distant, so this may be a read error. V gene TRBV28 combines with J gene TRBJ1-6, with D possibly being TRBD1 (5 bases). The V gene lost 11 bases and the J gene lost 4 bases, with 18 bases spanning the gap. The CDR3 has 15 residues. Per the germline V gene, CDR1 is MDHEN and CDR2 is SYDVKM. The CDR3 nucleotides are TGTGCCTGCACCCTCGGCGGGACGTATAATTCACCCCTCCACTTT. Translating it yields CACTLGGTYNSPLHF. The whole variable domain, filled in from reference TRBV28 and TRBJ1-6, reads DVKVTQSSRYLVKRTGEKVFLECVQDMDHENMFWYRQDPGLGLRLIYFSYDVKMKEKGDIPEGYSVSREKKERFSLILESASTNQTSMYLCACTLGGTYNSPLHFGNGTRLTVT.

This clone turned up a few times. Here the CDR3 reads CASSPRAYEQYF. The CDR3 DNA is TGTGCCAGCAGCCCCAGGGCGTACGAGCAGTACTTC. The rearrangement links TRBV6-1 to TRBJ2-7; possible D gene TRBD1, 5 bases. Germline V gene data show CDR1 as MNHNS and CDR2 as SASEGT. The CDR3 covers 12 residues. V was shortened by 6 bases and J by 4 bases, with 10 bases between the two germline ends.

The chain uses TRBV7-9 and TRBJ2-5; a weak D match, TRBD1 (6 bases). The germline V gene has CDR1 SEHNR and CDR2 FQNEAQ (reference sequence). The V end was cut by 1 base, the J end by 2 bases, with 14 bases between. This CDR3 spans 16 amino acids. In nucleotides, the CDR3 is TGTGCCAGCAGCTTAGGTGTTGGACAGCCTCAAGAGACCCAGTACTTC. Translating it yields CASSLGVGQPQETQYF.

The chain links TRBV7-2 to TRBJ2-1; D gene uncertain. Germline V gene lookup returns CDR1 SGHTA and CDR2 FQGNSA. The CDR3 extends over 15 amino acids. V lost 2 bases to trimming and J lost 6 bases, with 14 bases between them. The CDR3 DNA reads TGTGCCAGCAGCTTAATGTCTAGTAGAGGCAATGAGCAGTTCTTC. It codes for CASSLMSSRGNEQFF. The full variable domain, in which reference TRBV7-2 and TRBJ2-1 provide the parts outside the CDR3, is GAGVSQSPSNKVTEKGKDVELRCDPISGHTALYWYRQSLGQGLEFLIYFQGNSAPDKSGLPSDRFSAERTGGSVSTLTIQRTQQEDSAVYLCASSLMSSRGNEQFFGPGTRLTVL.

The V and J genes are TRBV4-2 and TRBJ2-7; D is possibly TRBD2 (5 bases). In germline, CDR1 is LGHNA, CDR2 YNFKEQ. There are 17 residues in the CDR3. The V end lost 4 bases, the J end lost 1 base, and 20 bases lay between the germline ends. The CDR3 here is CASSRSPTGLRSYEQYF. CDR3 DNA sequence: TGTGCCAGCAGCCGCTCCCCCACCGGACTCAGATCCTACGAGCAGTACTTC.

This chain links TRBV10-1 with TRBJ2-4; the D gene is possibly TRBD2 (6 bases). Deletions cut 4 bases from V and 2 bases from J, with 12 bases between. The CDR3 extends over 15 amino acids. Germline lookup yields CDR1 WNHNN and CDR2 SYGVQD (reference sequence). CDR3 nucleotides: TGCGCCAGCAGTGCGGGGGAAGGTACCAAAAACATTCAGTACTTC. This codes for CASSAGEGTKNIQYF.

This clone was recorded once. The V gene is TRBV20-1, the J gene TRBJ2-7, with D hard to call. The germline V gene has CDR1 DFQATT and CDR2 SNEGSKA (reference sequence). There are 11 residues in the CDR3. Trimming pared 6 bases from V and 3 bases from J, leaving 9 bases between. The CDR3 loop is CSASWGYEQYF. The CDR3 region has the DNA TGCAGTGCGAGTTGGGGCTACGAGCAGTACTTC.

CDR3 bases: TGTGCCAGCAGCTTGGGGGGTTCGCGGGAGACCCAGTACTTC. Amino acids: CASSLGGSRETQYF. The V and J genes are TRBV5-6 and TRBJ2-5, with D unclear. The germline V gene encodes CDR1 SGHDT and CDR2 YYEEEE. Trimming removed 0 bases from V and 5 bases from J, with 11 bases in between. The CDR3 contains 14 residues.